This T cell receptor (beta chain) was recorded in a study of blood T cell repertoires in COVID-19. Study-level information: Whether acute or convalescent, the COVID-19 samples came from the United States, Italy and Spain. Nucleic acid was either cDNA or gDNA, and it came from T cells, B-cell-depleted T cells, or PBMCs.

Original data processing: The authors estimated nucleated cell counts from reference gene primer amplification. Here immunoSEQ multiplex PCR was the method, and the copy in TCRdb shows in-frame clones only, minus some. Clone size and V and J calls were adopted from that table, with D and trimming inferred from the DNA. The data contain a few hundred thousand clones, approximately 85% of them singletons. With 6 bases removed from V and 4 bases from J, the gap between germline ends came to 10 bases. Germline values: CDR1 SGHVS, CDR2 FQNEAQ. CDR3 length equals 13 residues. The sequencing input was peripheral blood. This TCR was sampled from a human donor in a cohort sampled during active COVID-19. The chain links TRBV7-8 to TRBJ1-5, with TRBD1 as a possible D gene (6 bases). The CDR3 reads CASSRQDNQPQHF. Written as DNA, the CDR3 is TGTGCCAGCAGTCGACAGGATAATCAGCCCCAGCATTTT.